This entry lists 23 T cell receptor beta chains sequenced from one sample in a study of response to subunit inactivated influenza vaccine. TCRdb independently ran MiXCR on the RT-PCR reads; one entry per CDR3 protein. The sample has about 540,000 distinct CDR3 sequences, 20% to 25% seen once. This sample was also put to use in a study of T cells expressing NK-cell markers. That work contributes: TCR beta cDNA was made by 5'RACE template switching with UMIs.

This sample comprised CD4+ T cells sorted from PBMCs, obtained 11 to 12 days after vaccination. These receptor sequences come from a man aged 50 or older who received an inactivated influenza vaccine.

The chain has TRBV5-1 and TRBJ2-3, with D unclear. There are 14 residues in the CDR3. The germline gives CDR1 SGHRS, CDR2 YFSETQ. V was clipped by 0 bases and J by 7 bases, with 12 bases between them. The DNA for the CDR3 is TGCGCCAGCAGCTTGGGTCAGGAGAGTTATACGCAGTATTTT. This gives the protein CASSLGQESYTQYF.

In its sample, this clonotype was seen a few times. J is TRBJ2-2 and V is TRBV12-3 or TRBV12-4, with a tentative D call TRBD2 (6 bases). V dropped 4 bases and J dropped 6 bases, with 9 bases sitting between them. The CDR3 has 13 amino acids. The chain's CDR3 is CASSSGVAGELFF. CDR3 coding DNA: TGTGCCAGCAGTTCGGGGGTCGCCGGGGAGCTGTTTTTT.

This clonotype occurred many times. The chain recombines TRBV29-1 with TRBJ1-4; a weak D match, TRBD1 (5 bases). There are 11 residues in the CDR3. Germline-derived CDR1 and CDR2 are SQVTM and ANQGSEA. V was cut by 4 bases and J by 8 bases, with 8 bases left in between. Here the CDR3 DNA reads TGCAGCGTTGGACAGCGGGAAAAACTGTTTTTT. This gives the protein CSVGQREKLFF. Filled out from reference TRBV29-1 and TRBJ1-4, the complete variable domain reads SAVISQKPSRDICQRGTSLTIQCQVDSQVTMMFWYRQQPGQSLTLIATANQGSEATYESGFVIDKFPISRPNLTFSTLTVSNMSPEDSSIYLCSVGQREKLFFGSGTQLSVL.

The chain uses TRBV29-1 and TRBJ2-7; tentatively, D is TRBD1 or TRBD2 (6 bases each). The CDR3 is 13 residues long. Germline V gene data show CDR1 as SQVTM and CDR2 as ANQGSEA. V shed 6 bases and J shed 0 bases, with 12 bases lying between them. This chain's CDR3 is CSVGGRSSYEQYF. CDR3 nucleotides: TGCAGCGTCGGGGGCAGGAGCTCCTACGAGCAGTACTTC.

The genes are TRBV5-1 and TRBJ1-4; unclear D gene. Deletions cut 2 bases from V and 13 bases from J, with 18 bases between. The V gene's germline CDR1 is SGHRS and CDR2 YFSETQ. The CDR3 is 14 amino acids. This CDR3 reads CASSFDARGEGLFF. The CDR3 nucleotides read TGCGCCAGCAGCTTTGATGCCCGTGGCGAAGGACTGTTTTTT.

This clonotype was counted at least ten times. The J gene is TRBJ2-3, the V gene TRBV29-1; D tentatively fits TRBD1 or TRBD2 (5 bases each). The germline CDR1 and CDR2 sequences are SQVTM and ANQGSEA. V was trimmed by 4 bases and J by 4 bases, leaving 9 bases between them. This CDR3 region has 12 residues. CDR3 DNA: TGCAGCGTTGTTGGGGGTGCAGATACGCAGTATTTT. Its protein is CSVVGGADTQYF.

The V call is TRBV11-2, the J call TRBJ2-1, with D possibly matching TRBD2 (5 bases). Looked up from germline, CDR1 is SGHAT and CDR2 is FQNNGV. Between the trimmed V and J ends, which lost 0 bases and 9 bases, there was a span of 9 bases. The CDR3 is 13 amino acids. The CDR3 region is CASSLEEGAEQFF. Here the CDR3 DNA reads TGTGCCAGCAGCTTAGAAGAGGGAGCTGAGCAGTTCTTC.

The chain combines TRBV7-2 with TRBJ2-1; a possible D gene is TRBD1 (5 bases). Trimming pared 6 bases from V and 4 bases from J, leaving 10 bases between. Germline values: CDR1 SGHTA, CDR2 FQGNSA. This CDR3 region has 13 residues. The CDR3 here is CASRQDRYNEQFF. CDR3 sequence (DNA): TGTGCCAGCAGGCAAGACAGATACAATGAGCAGTTCTTC. Based on the CDR3 plus reference TRBV7-2 and TRBJ2-1, the full variable domain is GAGVSQSPSNKVTEKGKDVELRCDPISGHTALYWYRQSLGQGLEFLIYFQGNSAPDKSGLPSDRFSAERTGGSVSTLTIQRTQQEDSAVYLCASRQDRYNEQFFGPGTRLTVL.

The chain uses TRBV20-1 and TRBJ1-2, with D tentatively TRBD1 (6 bases). Germline-derived CDR1 and CDR2 are DFQATT and SNEGSKA (reference sequence). This CDR3 has 13 amino acids. V was pared by 5 bases and J by 4 bases, with 14 bases between. The CDR3 reads CSAVIRTAYGYTF. Written as DNA, the CDR3 is TGCAGTGCTGTAATTAGGACAGCCTATGGCTACACCTTC.

This chain uses TRBV6-2 or TRBV6-3 with TRBJ2-1, with D perhaps assigned TRBD1 or TRBD2 (5 bases each). The V end lost 6 bases, the J end lost 9 bases, and 18 bases lay between the germline ends. Germline-derived CDR1 and CDR2 are MNHEY and SVGEGT. CDR3 length: 14 residues. Here the CDR3 DNA reads TGTGCCAGCAGCCTACTGGGGGATATTGCTGAGCAGTTCTTC. Its protein is CASSLLGDIAEQFF.

The rearrangement links TRBV30 to TRBJ1-4, with 7 nucleotides matching TRBD1. The junction had 8 bases not matched to a gene; V was cut back by 5 bases and J by 11 bases. The CDR3 contains 12 residues. CDR1 is GTSNPN and CDR2 is SVGIG in the germline V gene (reference sequence). The DNA of the CDR3 is TGTGCCTGGGCTGACAGGGTCGGGAAACTGTTTTTT. Translation: CAWADRVGKLFF.

The V and J genes are TRBV14 and TRBJ2-3; D is ambiguous. This CDR3 is built from 13 residues. Trimming cost V 0 bases and J 5 bases, with 6 bases left between them. Germline values: CDR1 SGHDN, CDR2 FVKESK. This CDR3 reads CASSQDPKDTQYF. The CDR3 DNA sequence: TGTGCCAGCAGCCAAGATCCTAAAGATACGCAGTATTTT.

This clonotype was counted a few times. The CDR3 protein is CASRLGTESSYNEQFF. The CDR3 DNA follows: TGCGCCAGCAGACTCGGGACTGAAAGCTCCTACAATGAGCAGTTCTTC. The chain carries TRBV5-1 and TRBJ2-1; D may be TRBD2 (6 bases). The CDR3 loop spans 16 amino acids. Germline V CDR1 and CDR2: SGHRS, YFSETQ. The V end was cut by 5 bases, the J end by 0 bases, with 15 bases between.

This clonotype appeared a few times. The chain uses TRBV6-1 and TRBJ2-1; 9 nucleotides align to TRBD2. Losses at the gene ends were 6 bases for V and 0 bases for J; bases not matched to a gene: 3. CDR1 is MNHNS, CDR2 SASEGT, per germline. There are 15 residues in the CDR3. This CDR3 reads CASRTGLASYNEQFF. The CDR3 nucleotides are TGTGCCAGCAGGACGGGACTAGCCTCCTACAATGAGCAGTTCTTC.

The V call is TRBV3-1, the J call TRBJ1-3; D ambiguous. From germline, CDR1 is LGHDT and CDR2 YNNKEL (reference sequence). V lost 0 bases, J lost 2 bases, and 8 bases lay in between. This CDR3 has 15 amino acids. This chain's CDR3 is CASSQEAITGNTIYF. In DNA, the CDR3 is TGTGCCAGCAGCCAAGAGGCCATCACTGGAAACACCATATATTTT.

There are a few counts of this clonotype. The chain combines TRBV3-1 with TRBJ1-1; possible D gene TRBD1, 6 bases. Germline V gene data show CDR1 as LGHDT and CDR2 as YNNKEL (reference sequence). V dropped 4 bases and J dropped 5 bases, with 11 bases sitting between them. The CDR3 is 13 amino acids. The CDR3 sequence: CASSLRGRTEAFF. The CDR3 DNA reads TGTGCCAGCAGCCTCCGGGGGCGGACTGAAGCTTTCTTT.

This chain uses TRBV7-2 with TRBJ2-1; 8 bases are shared with TRBD1. V trimming: 5 bases; J trimming: 1 base; junction bases outside the gene matches: 7. Germline CDR1 reads SGHTA; CDR2 reads FQGNSA. The CDR3 is made up of 16 amino acids. CDR3 protein: CASSPRGTGSYNEQFF. The CDR3 nucleotides are TGTGCCAGCAGCCCCCGAGGGACAGGATCCTACAATGAGCAGTTCTTC. The complete variable domain, with remaining parts taken from reference TRBV7-2 and TRBJ2-1, reads GAGVSQSPSNKVTEKGKDVELRCDPISGHTALYWYRQSLGQGLEFLIYFQGNSAPDKSGLPSDRFSAERTGGSVSTLTIQRTQQEDSAVYLCASSPRGTGSYNEQFFGPGTRLTVL.

The rearrangement links TRBV21-1 to TRBJ2-7. TRBV21-1 is a listed pseudogene. The CDR3 is 13 amino acids. CDR3 amino acids: CASSKAQGYEQYF. The CDR3 DNA follows: TGTGCCAGCAGCAAAGCGCAGGGATACGAGCAGTACTTC.

This clonotype turned up a few times. This chain connects TRBV12-3 or TRBV12-4 to TRBJ2-2, with 9 bases lining up with TRBD1. The CDR3 is 16 amino acids. V lost 1 base, J lost 0 bases, and 0 bases stayed unmatched. The CDR3 loop reads CASSLGTGANTGELFF. CDR3 bases: TGTGCCAGCAGTTTAGGGACAGGGGCGAACACCGGGGAGCTGTTTTTT.

The chain employs TRBV6-5 and TRBJ1-1; weak D call: TRBD1 (5 bases). The CDR3 totals 16 residues. The V end lost 4 bases, the J end lost 1 base, and 16 bases lay between the germline ends. Germline lookup yields CDR1 MNHEY and CDR2 SVGAGI. For the CDR3, the DNA is TGTGCCAGCAGTTGGGACCCGGGGGGTTCGAACACTGAAGCTTTCTTT. Amino acid sequence: CASSWDPGGSNTEAFF.

This clonotype was detected only a few times. The V gene is TRBV7-9, the J gene TRBJ2-7; no clear D gene. Trimming pared 5 bases from V and 7 bases from J, leaving 18 bases between. This CDR3 is 14 amino acids long. Germline V CDR1 and CDR2: SEHNR, FQNEAQ (reference sequence). The CDR3 loop reads CASSSDGGWREQYF. CDR3 sequence (DNA): TGTGCCAGCAGCAGCGACGGCGGATGGCGAGAGCAGTACTTC.

V usage is TRBV7-2 and J usage is TRBJ1-1; TRBD1 matches at 7 bases. The CDR3 spans 15 residues. Germline V gene data show CDR1 as SGHTA and CDR2 as FQGNSA. Trimming at V came to 3 bases and at J to 4 bases, leaving 8 bases not matched to a gene. The CDR3 is CASSFGTVLPTEAFF. CDR3 bases: TGTGCCAGCAGCTTCGGGACAGTCCTTCCCACTGAAGCTTTCTTT.

The chain has TRBV30 and TRBJ1-5; 12 bases fit TRBD1. The germline CDR1 and CDR2 sequences are GTSNPN and SVGIG (reference sequence). Trimming took 3 bases from V and 6 from J; bases not matched to a gene: 0. This CDR3 comprises 13 residues. This CDR3 reads CAWRGQGAQPQHF. The CDR3 DNA reads as TGTGCCTGGAGGGGACAGGGGGCTCAGCCCCAGCATTTT.